A single sample gave rise to the 21 T cell receptor beta chains below, sequenced in a study of regulatory T cells in long-lasting Graves disease. Building the TCR beta libraries relied on iRepertoire HTBI primers, and CDR3 regions underwent Arm-PCR. In TCRdb, the multiplex PCR reads were re-called with MiXCR into one record per CDR3 protein. This table has roughly 560,000 distinct CDR3 sequences, 9.5% to 15% appearing once. Time point: newly diagnosed GD, antithyroid drugs for less than 3 months. After RNA was extracted from PBMCs, the TCR library was made from it. These data were also reused for a study on T cells in Graves' hyperthyroidism and ophthalmopathy.

Source: peripheral blood mononuclear cells (PBMCs), taken at new diagnosis, from a patient treated with antithyroid drugs. The receptors here all came from a woman between 25 and 40 years old with Graves disease.

This clonotype was observed at least ten times. The chain links TRBV19 to TRBJ2-7; 7 bases match TRBD1. The CDR3 runs 15 residues. Germline assignment: CDR1 LNHDA and CDR2 SQIVND (reference sequence). V shed 3 bases and J 2 bases; nucleotides not matched to a gene: 7. For the CDR3, the DNA is TGTGCCAGTAGTATGAGGACAGGCAAAGCCTACGAGCAGTACTTC. Translated: CASSMRTGKAYEQYF. The whole variable domain, remainder taken from reference TRBV19 and TRBJ2-7, is DGGITQSPKYLFRKEGQNVTLSCEQNLNHDAMYWYRQDPGQGLRLIYYSQIVNDFQKGDIAEGYSVSREKKESFPLTVTSAQKNPTAFYLCASSMRTGKAYEQYFGPGTRLTVT.

The chain combines TRBV28 with TRBJ2-4; 8 bases are shared with TRBD1. The length of the CDR3 is 15 residues. V was pared by 3 bases and J by 3 bases, with 4 bases of the junction left unmatched. CDR1 and CDR2 (germline): MDHEN, SYDVKM. The CDR3 protein is CASSFRGLVKNIQYF. CDR3 sequence (DNA): TGTGCCAGCAGTTTCAGGGGGCTGGTCAAAAACATTCAGTACTTC.

The gene calls are TRBV2 and TRBJ2-5, with 10 bases lining up with TRBD2. With 6 bases clipped from V and 5 bases from J, the junction kept 9 bases outside the gene matches. The CDR3 consists of 15 residues. Germline CDR1 is SNHLY and CDR2 is FYNNEI. CDR3 sequence (DNA): TGTGCCAGCAGCGATCCCGGGACTAGCGACGAGACCCAGTACTTC. It yields the protein CASSDPGTSDETQYF.

This clonotype was seen a handful of times. V is TRBV7-2 and J is TRBJ1-2; 7 bases are shared with TRBD1. Germline-derived CDR1 and CDR2 are SGHTA and FQGNSA. The CDR3 loop spans 15 amino acids. Losses at the gene ends were 5 bases for V and 8 bases for J; bases not matched to a gene: 14. This chain's CDR3 is CASSQTPPGQVGYTF. As DNA, the CDR3 is TGTGCCAGCAGCCAAACCCCCCCTGGACAGGTCGGCTACACCTTC. Together with reference TRBV7-2 and TRBJ1-2, the CDR3 gives the full variable domain: GAGVSQSPSNKVTEKGKDVELRCDPISGHTALYWYRQSLGQGLEFLIYFQGNSAPDKSGLPSDRFSAERTGGSVSTLTIQRTQQEDSAVYLCASSQTPPGQVGYTFGSGTRLTVV.

The J gene is TRBJ1-1, the V gene TRBV19; D call uncertain. With 2 bases removed from V and 0 bases from J, the gap between germline ends came to 7 bases. CDR3 size: 14 residues. Per the germline V gene, CDR1 is LNHDA and CDR2 is SQIVND (reference sequence). CDR3 DNA sequence: TGTGCCAGTAGTATAACCCCTGTGAACACTGAAGCTTTCTTT. It encodes CASSITPVNTEAFF.

At least ten counts were recorded for this clonotype. The genes are TRBV19 and TRBJ2-5; D might be TRBD1 (6 bases). The CDR3 has 16 residues. The germline CDR1 and CDR2 sequences are LNHDA and SQIVND (reference sequence). V was clipped by 5 bases and J by 2 bases, with 18 bases between them. The CDR3 region has the DNA TGTGCCAGTAGTCCAAGGACAGCTCGCCTGCAAGAGACCCAGTACTTC. Translation gives CASSPRTARLQETQYF.

This clonotype was detected a few times. The chain joins TRBV7-2 to TRBJ2-3; TRBD1 is a possible D gene (7 bases). The germline CDR1 and CDR2 sequences are SGHTA and FQGNSA. The CDR3 runs 12 residues. Trimming cost V 4 bases and J 15 bases, with 17 bases left between them. CDR3 DNA sequence: TGTGCCAGCAGCTCGGGCGGGACAGCTACTTATTTT. Amino acid sequence: CASSSGGTATYF. Full variable domain (outside the CDR3, taken from reference TRBV7-2 and TRBJ2-3): GAGVSQSPSNKVTEKGKDVELRCDPISGHTALYWYRQSLGQGLEFLIYFQGNSAPDKSGLPSDRFSAERTGGSVSTLTIQRTQQEDSAVYLCASSSGGTATYFGPGTRLTVL.

Many counts were recorded for this clonotype. The chain uses TRBV5-8 and TRBJ2-5, with no clear D. Trimming removed 1 base from V and 2 bases from J, with 15 bases in between. This CDR3 spans 16 amino acids. Germline CDR1 SGHTS, CDR2 YDEGEE. The CDR3 nucleotides are TGTGCCAGCAGCTTGTGGGTCCCGCGAAGTCAAGAGACCCAGTACTTC. This encodes CASSLWVPRSQETQYF.

This clonotype was detected ten times or more. V usage is TRBV11-3 and J usage is TRBJ1-3; D unclear. The CDR3 loop spans 14 amino acids. Trimming pared 5 bases from V and 0 bases from J, leaving 8 bases between. Germline V gene data show CDR1 as SGHNT and CDR2 as YENEEA. The CDR3 region has the DNA TGTGCCAGCAGCATCGACCTCTCTGGAAACACCATATATTTT. It is translated as CASSIDLSGNTIYF.

This clonotype was seen repeatedly, ten times or more. The J gene is TRBJ1-1, the V gene TRBV10-3; TRBD1 agrees at 7 bases. This CDR3 contains 13 residues. The V and J ends lost 6 bases and 0 bases, in that order; junction bases with no gene match: 1. The germline gives CDR1 ENHRY, CDR2 SYGVKD. The CDR3 loop reads CAIRGTVNTEAFF. The CDR3 DNA follows: TGTGCCATCAGGGGGACAGTGAACACTGAAGCTTTCTTT.

In this sample, this clonotype turned up many times. The rearrangement links TRBV2 to TRBJ1-3, with TRBD1 matching 7 bases. The germline V gene encodes CDR1 SNHLY and CDR2 FYNNEI. The CDR3 sequence is 14 residues long. The V and J ends lost 6 bases and 2 bases, in that order; junction bases with no gene match: 4. CDR3 protein: CASRRQGPGNTIYF. The DNA of the CDR3 is TGTGCCAGCAGAAGACAGGGACCTGGAAACACCATATATTTT.

The V gene is TRBV28, the J gene TRBJ2-7, with D unclear. Germline CDR1 reads MDHEN; CDR2 reads SYDVKM. V was cut by 6 bases and J by 0 bases, with 12 bases left in between. The CDR3 is 14 residues long. CDR3 DNA sequence: TGTGCCAGCAGACCTGATCACTTCTCCTACGAGCAGTACTTC. Protein: CASRPDHFSYEQYF.

This clonotype was observed at least ten times. The chain combines TRBV30 with TRBJ1-5, with 9 bases lining up with TRBD1. The CDR3 consists of 14 residues. Germline V lookup: CDR1 GTSNPN, CDR2 SVGIG (reference sequence). The junction had 13 bases not matched to a gene; V was cut back by 8 bases and J by 8 bases. This CDR3 is CALGRTGVDEPQHF. CDR3 nucleotide sequence: TGTGCCCTGGGACGGACAGGGGTCGATGAGCCCCAGCATTTT.

The table lists this clonotype with many counts. The genes are TRBV7-9 and TRBJ1-3; D unresolved. The CDR3 has 13 amino acids. The V and J ends lost 5 bases and 4 bases respectively, with 9 bases between them. Germline V gene sequence: CDR1 SEHNR, CDR2 FQNEAQ (reference sequence). CDR3 sequence: CASSGPSGNTIYF. In nucleotides, the CDR3 is TGTGCCAGCAGCGGACCTTCCGGAAACACCATATATTTT.

The table lists this clonotype with a few counts. The CDR3 reads CASSARDGYEQYF. CDR3 nucleotides: TGTGCCAGCAGCGCCCGGGACGGATACGAGCAGTACTTC. This chain links TRBV9 with TRBJ2-7; the D gene could be TRBD1 or TRBD2 (5 bases each). The CDR3 is 13 amino acids. Trimming left V 3 bases short and J 4 bases short, with 11 bases between. In germline, CDR1 is SGDLS, CDR2 YYNGEE. The entire variable domain, with the rest obtained from reference TRBV9 and TRBJ2-7, is as follows: DSGVTQTPKHLITATGQRVTLRCSPRSGDLSVYWYQQSLDQGLQFLIQYYNGEERAKGNILERFSAQQFPDLHSELNLSSLELGDSALYFCASSARDGYEQYFGPGTRLTVT.

This clonotype turned up a few times. The V gene is TRBV15, the J gene TRBJ2-1, with 9 positions matching TRBD2. The CDR3 contains 14 residues. Trimming took 5 bases from V and 7 from J; bases not matched to a gene: 6. CDR1 is LNHNV and CDR2 is YYDKDF in the germline V gene (reference sequence). The CDR3 loop reads CATSGAGGPNEQFF. CDR3 in DNA: TGTGCCACCAGCGGGGCGGGAGGGCCGAATGAGCAGTTCTTC.

The chain recombines TRBV13 with TRBJ1-6, with TRBD1 matching over 7 bases. The J segment lost 13 bases and the V segment lost 2 bases, leaving 5 bases of the junction unmatched. This CDR3 has 13 residues. Germline V gene lookup returns CDR1 PRHDT and CDR2 FYEKMQ (reference sequence). CDR3 residues: CASSLRTGQPLHF. The CDR3 DNA follows: TGTGCCAGCAGCTTACGGACAGGTCAGCCCCTCCACTTT.

The chain couples TRBV29-1 to TRBJ2-7; D tentatively fits TRBD1 or TRBD2 (5 bases each). The germline CDR1 and CDR2 sequences are SQVTM and ANQGSEA. Trimming took 6 bases from V and 3 from J, leaving 15 bases between them. The CDR3 consists of 13 residues. The CDR3 DNA reads as TGCAGCGTGGGGCCCGGGACCTTCTACGAGCAGTACTTC. Protein sequence: CSVGPGTFYEQYF.

The chain couples TRBV24-1 to TRBJ2-5; weak D call: TRBD1 (5 bases). The ends were cut back, 4 bases at V and 1 base at J, with 6 bases in the middle. CDR3 length: 13 amino acids. Germline CDR1 reads KGHDR; CDR2 reads SFDVKD. The CDR3 loop reads CATSDRVQETQYF. CDR3 in DNA: TGTGCCACCAGTGACAGGGTCCAAGAGACCCAGTACTTC.

This clonotype turned up a few times. The CDR3 DNA reads as TGTGCCAGCAGTTACTCGAGGACTCCCCGGAGCTCTGGAAACACCATATATTTT. Its translation: CASSYSRTPRSSGNTIYF. This chain joins TRBV6-2 or TRBV6-3 and TRBJ1-3; no clear D. The CDR3 runs to 18 residues. Trimming left V 0 bases short and J 0 bases short, with 15 bases between. Germline assignment: CDR1 MNHEY and CDR2 SVGEGT.

The sample holds a few counts of this clonotype. V usage is TRBV7-6 and J usage is TRBJ1-6, with 8 positions matching TRBD1. Germline V gene sequence: CDR1 SGHVS, CDR2 FNYEAQ. The CDR3 runs to 15 residues. J lost 6 bases, V lost 5 bases, and 6 bases had no gene match. The CDR3: CASSPTGQGNSPLHF. DNA for the CDR3: TGTGCCAGCAGCCCGACCGGACAGGGTAATTCACCCCTCCACTTT.